The 16 T cell receptor beta chains below all came from one sample that was sequenced in a study of T cell responses to AZD1222 COVID-19 vaccine (dated by TCRdb to the early 2020s). Library prep was done by the immunoSEQ multiplex PCR assay. The table was pulled from immuneACCESS by TCRdb, which kept in-frame rearrangements only. Such tables lose some clones; where checked, under half of the loss comes from unresolved V genes, and the rest has no known cause. The table for this sample lists about 190,000 clones; around nine tenths of them were counted only once. Approximately 4% of the sample is taken by the ten largest. Sample time point, as interpreted from the label and publication: about 28 days (+/-7) after the second vaccine dose. In the paper's terms, the treatment or condition label means: meningococcal conjugate vaccine given as trial control. The sample consisted of peripheral blood, taken 28 days after the second dose of the MenACWY control vaccine. These receptors all stem from an adult who received the MenACWY meningococcal vaccine as a control.

CDR3 in DNA: TGTGCCAGCAGTGAATGGCGGGAGCGGAGAGATACGCAGTATTTT. Translation: CASSEWRERRDTQYF. V gene TRBV6-1 combines with J gene TRBJ2-3; 7 bases fit TRBD2. CDR3 size: 15 residues. Germline loops: CDR1 MNHNS, CDR2 SASEGT. V dropped 2 bases and J dropped 5; count of bases not matched to a gene: 7.

This clone was recorded a few times. CDR3 nucleotides: TGTGCCAGTAGCGTTCAGGGGGCGGGGGTAGCGGGCACTGAAGCTTTCTTT. Translation gives CASSVQGAGVAGTEAFF. V gene TRBV19 combines with J gene TRBJ1-1; 8 nucleotides line up with TRBD1. The CDR3 runs to 17 residues. V was clipped by 6 bases and J by 4 bases; unmatched bases: 16. Germline lookup yields CDR1 LNHDA and CDR2 SQIVND (reference sequence).

The CDR3 reads CSASVRGLAYEQFF. The DNA for the CDR3 is TGCAGTGCTAGTGTCAGGGGCCTAGCGTATGAGCAGTTCTTC. The chain recombines TRBV20-1 with TRBJ2-1; D may be TRBD1 or TRBD2 (6 bases each). This CDR3 spans 14 amino acids. The V gene lost 3 bases and the J gene lost 8 bases, with 17 bases spanning the gap. Germline V gene lookup returns CDR1 DFQATT and CDR2 SNEGSKA (reference sequence).

CDR3 nucleotides: TGCGCCAGCAGCTTGGGACTAGCGGGAGGGACAGATACGCAGTATTTT. This codes for CASSLGLAGGTDTQYF. The V and J genes are TRBV5-1 and TRBJ2-3, with TRBD2 matching over 14 bases. V lost 0 bases and J lost 3; bases outside the gene matches: 0. Germline CDR1 is SGHRS and CDR2 is YFSETQ. The CDR3 is 16 amino acids.

J is TRBJ1-6 and V is TRBV11-1; D not certain. The CDR3 runs to 15 residues. The germline V gene has CDR1 SGHAT and CDR2 FQDESV (reference sequence). The germline V and J ends were trimmed by 2 bases and 4 bases, with 9 bases remaining between them. The CDR3 coding sequence is TGTGCCAGCAGCTTACTCCCGGCTTATAATTCACCCCTCCACTTT. It specifies CASSLLPAYNSPLHF.

This clone appeared a single time. The J gene is TRBJ1-2, the V gene TRBV12-3 or TRBV12-4, with D unclear. The CDR3 is 13 residues long. V was shortened by 1 base and J by 4 bases, with 7 bases between the two germline ends. The CDR3 region is CASSLGQVYGYTF. DNA of the CDR3: TGTGCCAGCAGTTTAGGGCAGGTCTATGGCTACACCTTC.

V usage is TRBV21-1 and J usage is TRBJ1-1; TRBD1 is taken as the D call from the table, unchecked against the DNA. TRBV21-1 is an annotated pseudogene. The CDR3 has 15 residues. In DNA, the CDR3 is TGTGCCAGCAGCAAACTAGGGGCTTGGGGCACTGAAGCTTTCTTT. Translating it yields CASSKLGAWGTEAFF.

The chain links TRBV30 to TRBJ1-2; possible D gene TRBD1, 5 bases. The V end lost 3 bases, the J end lost 4 bases, and 9 bases lay between the germline ends. There are 12 residues in the CDR3. CDR1 and CDR2 (germline): GTSNPN, SVGIG (reference sequence). As DNA, the CDR3 is TGTGCCTGGAGCGGTGGGGCCTATGGCTACACCTTC. Its translation is CAWSGGAYGYTF.

The table lists this clone with a count of one. The chain employs TRBV11-1 and TRBJ1-1; D is undetermined. The germline V gene encodes CDR1 SGHAT and CDR2 FQDESV (reference sequence). The CDR3 has 16 amino acids. V shed 1 base and J shed 0 bases, with 12 bases lying between them. In DNA, the CDR3 is TGTGCCAGCAGCTTAGGGGGTGGCCTATTGAACACTGAAGCTTTCTTT. It yields the protein CASSLGGGLLNTEAFF.

The chain has TRBV27 and TRBJ2-1, with 7 nucleotides matching TRBD2. V trimming: 6 bases; J trimming: 11 bases; junction bases outside the gene matches: 22. The CDR3 consists of 17 residues. From germline, CDR1 is MNHEY and CDR2 SMNVEV (reference sequence). CDR3 sequence (DNA): TGTGCCAGCAGCATCGGTTGGCGTCTAGCGGACCCTGAAAAGCAGTTCTTC. Translation: CASSIGWRLADPEKQFF.

V and J are TRBV30 and TRBJ2-1; D possibly matches TRBD1 or TRBD2 (6 bases each). Trimming stripped 0 bases from V and 8 bases from J, with 20 bases between. CDR1 is GTSNPN, CDR2 SVGIG, per germline (reference sequence). This CDR3 is built from 16 residues. CDR3 sequence: CAWSVGGGGAADEQFF. CDR3 DNA: TGTGCCTGGAGTGTAGGGGGTGGAGGGGCAGCCGATGAGCAGTTCTTC.

The chain employs TRBV7-2 and TRBJ2-2; a possible D gene is TRBD1 (7 bases). Trimming removed 5 bases at V and 6 bases at J, with 13 bases between. CDR1 is SGHTA and CDR2 is FQGNSA in the germline V gene. This CDR3 is 14 amino acids long. The CDR3 nucleotides read TGTGCCAGCAGCCAGGACAGGAGGGCCGGGGAGCTGTTTTTT. As protein: CASSQDRRAGELFF.

The table lists this clone with a few counts. This sequence joins TRBV7-3 and TRBJ2-7, with 8 bases identical to TRBD2. The germline V gene has CDR1 SGHTA and CDR2 FQGTGA. The V segment lost 5 bases and the J segment 3 bases; nucleotides outside the gene matches: 6. The CDR3 is 14 amino acids. The CDR3 DNA reads TGTGCCAGCAGCCTTAGCGGGGAGGGCTACGAGCAGTACTTC. It is translated as CASSLSGEGYEQYF.

The CDR3 DNA follows: TGTGCCAGCAGTTTAAATGCTAACTATGGCTACACCTTC. It translates to CASSLNANYGYTF. This sequence joins TRBV27 and TRBJ1-2; no reliable D call. Germline lookup yields CDR1 MNHEY and CDR2 SMNVEV (reference sequence). Trimming removed 2 bases from V and 0 bases from J, with 4 bases in between. The CDR3 consists of 13 residues.

The rearrangement links TRBV19 to TRBJ1-1; D might be TRBD1 (5 bases). Germline CDR1 LNHDA, CDR2 SQIVND (reference sequence). V was pared by 8 bases and J by 11 bases, with 15 bases between. The CDR3 loop spans 11 amino acids. CDR3 coding DNA: TGTGCCAGTGCCGGGGGGATACACGCTTTCTTT. Residues: CASAGGIHAFF.

CDR3 bases: TGTGCCAGCATCCGGGCACAGGGCGATACCTCTGGGGCCAACGTCCTGACTTTC. Protein product: CASIRAQGDTSGANVLTF. The V and J genes are TRBV2 and TRBJ2-6, with D perhaps TRBD1 (6 bases). Deletions cut 7 bases from V and 0 bases from J, with 19 bases between. The CDR3 extends over 18 amino acids. Germline V gene sequence: CDR1 SNHLY, CDR2 FYNNEI.